These 27 T cell receptor beta chains were sequenced from one sample in a study of T-cell memory formation after mild COVID-19 (dated by TCRdb to about 2021). Libraries came from 5' RACE. TCRdb lists the instrument as Illumina NovaSeq 6000. The raw public reads went through TCRdb reprocessing: fastp at Q25, MiXCR clone calling, in-frame beta chains kept. When rows share a CDR3 protein, they turn into one entry using the most common DNA and genes. The sample yields 580,000 or so distinct CDR3 sequences; roughly 17% were counted once. About 8.1% of the sample is taken by the ten largest. The source material was PBMCs or a T cell subset sorted from them (not recorded which). Receptors were obtained from an adult woman who had mild COVID-19 (a few samples of this study predate the infection). The sample titles of this study are shuffled in the database, so cell type and time point are left out; the donor was told from shared clones.

The V gene is TRBV30, the J gene TRBJ2-2; 7 bases fit TRBD1. CDR1 is GTSNPN, CDR2 SVGIG, per germline (reference sequence). The junction had 7 bases not matched to a gene; V was cut back by 1 base and J by 5 bases. This CDR3 is built from 15 residues. The CDR3 loop is CAWSEGAPATGELFF. CDR3 bases: TGTGCCTGGAGTGAGGGGGCGCCAGCGACCGGGGAGCTGTTTTTT.

The rearrangement joins TRBV7-2 to TRBJ2-7; a possible D gene is TRBD2 (5 bases). Looked up from germline, CDR1 is SGHTA and CDR2 is FQGNSA. The CDR3 length is 14 residues. V shed 1 base and J shed 5 bases, with 12 bases lying between them. CDR3 sequence: CASSLEIRGHEQYF. DNA of the CDR3: TGTGCCAGCAGCTTAGAGATCCGGGGTCACGAGCAGTACTTC.

The V and J genes are TRBV6-5 and TRBJ1-5; maybe TRBD1 (5 bases). Germline V gene lookup returns CDR1 MNHEY and CDR2 SVGAGI. V lost 6 bases to trimming and J lost 4 bases, with 10 bases between them. This CDR3 spans 13 amino acids. CDR3 DNA sequence: TGTGCCAGCAGGCAAAGGGGTAATCAGCCCCAGCATTTT. Amino acids: CASRQRGNQPQHF.

This clonotype was found a few times. The chain carries TRBV4-1 and TRBJ2-7; 7 positions match TRBD1. CDR1 and CDR2 (germline): MGHRA, YSYEKL. The CDR3 covers 16 residues. The junction had 12 bases not matched to a gene; V was cut back by 4 bases and J by 3 bases. The CDR3 DNA follows: TGCGCCAGCAGCCCAACTTCCGGGACAGTCAACTACGAGCAGTACTTC. This encodes CASSPTSGTVNYEQYF.

In its sample, this clonotype was seen many times. CDR3 sequence (DNA): TGTGCCAGCAGCCCGATAGGCGGGCACGCCGGGGACGAGCAGTACTTC. It codes for CASSPIGGHAGDEQYF. The V gene is TRBV7-7, the J gene TRBJ2-7, with D maybe TRBD2 (5 bases). Trimming cost V 5 bases and J 5 bases, with 22 bases left between them. The CDR3 runs to 16 residues. The germline CDR1 and CDR2 sequences are SSHAT and FNYEAQ (reference sequence).

This clonotype appeared a few times. The chain has TRBV6-6 and TRBJ2-5; TRBD2 agrees at 9 bases. V gave up 4 bases and J gave up 5 bases; unmatched junction bases: 8. The CDR3 has 15 residues. Germline V gene data show CDR1 as MNHNY and CDR2 as SVGAGI (reference sequence). CDR3 loop: CASSLPSGDSETQYF. The CDR3 DNA follows: TGTGCCAGCAGTTTACCTAGCGGGGATTCGGAGACCCAGTACTTC.

This rearrangement joins TRBV5-1 to TRBJ1-1; D not certain. Trimming pared 1 base from V and 3 bases from J, leaving 7 bases between. The CDR3 consists of 13 residues. Germline assignment: CDR1 SGHRS and CDR2 YFSETQ. The CDR3 loop is CASSLRQDTEAFF. The CDR3 region has the DNA TGCGCCAGCAGCTTGAGGCAGGACACTGAAGCTTTCTTT.

The table lists this clonotype with a few counts. The genes are TRBV20-1 and TRBJ1-5; weak D call: TRBD1 (5 bases). The ends were cut back, 2 bases at V and 4 bases at J, with 12 bases in the middle. The CDR3 totals 14 residues. CDR1 is DFQATT and CDR2 is SNEGSKA in the germline V gene (reference sequence). CDR3 DNA: TGCAGTGCTAGATCTGGACACCCTAATCAGCCCCAGCATTTT. This encodes CSARSGHPNQPQHF.

This clonotype was seen a handful of times. The chain carries TRBV6-2 or TRBV6-3 and TRBJ2-6; weak D call: TRBD2 (6 bases). Trimming pared 8 bases from V and 2 bases from J, leaving 13 bases between. From germline, CDR1 is MNHEY and CDR2 SVGEGT. The CDR3 is 15 amino acids. CDR3 in DNA: TGTGCCAGCCCCGGAGGGGTAACTGGGGCCAACGTCCTGACTTTC. Its protein product is CASPGGVTGANVLTF.

This clonotype was counted a few times. V gene TRBV30 combines with J gene TRBJ2-1; D remains unclear. Trimming removed 2 bases at V and 10 bases at J, with 18 bases between. Germline V gene sequence: CDR1 GTSNPN, CDR2 SVGIG (reference sequence). The CDR3 totals 14 residues. CDR3 amino acids: CAWSIGGTMGEQFF. CDR3 coding DNA: TGTGCCTGGAGTATCGGCGGTACAATGGGAGAGCAGTTCTTC.

This clonotype was detected a few times. The CDR3 loop reads CASSYISPGKEAFF. In nucleotides, the CDR3 is TGTGCCAGCAGTTACATTTCGCCCGGGAAAGAAGCTTTCTTT. This chain links TRBV6-5 with TRBJ1-1; D unresolved. This CDR3 comprises 14 residues. The germline V and J ends were trimmed by 2 bases and 8 bases, with 15 bases remaining between them. Germline loops: CDR1 MNHEY, CDR2 SVGAGI.

The V call is TRBV6-5, the J call TRBJ1-1; D is possibly TRBD1 (5 bases). This CDR3 has 14 amino acids. Germline CDR1 and CDR2: MNHEY and SVGAGI. V was pared by 6 bases and J by 1 base, with 12 bases between. The chain's CDR3 is CASSRHGTNTEAFF. The CDR3 DNA reads as TGTGCCAGCAGCCGTCACGGGACGAACACTGAAGCTTTCTTT.

The V and J genes are TRBV28 and TRBJ1-2; tentatively, D is TRBD1 (5 bases). V was clipped by 7 bases and J by 1 base, with 16 bases between them. The germline V gene encodes CDR1 MDHEN and CDR2 SYDVKM. The CDR3 is 15 amino acids. The DNA for the CDR3 is TGTGCCAGCAACAGTTTATGGGACGATAACTATGGCTACACCTTC. Its translation is CASNSLWDDNYGYTF.

V is TRBV27 and J is TRBJ2-1; 9 bases are shared with TRBD2. CDR3 size: 15 residues. Germline V gives CDR1 MNHEY, CDR2 SMNVEV (reference sequence). Losses at the gene ends were 3 bases for V and 7 bases for J; bases not matched to a gene: 7. This chain's CDR3 is CASSLMREGRNEQFF. Written as DNA, the CDR3 is TGTGCCAGCAGTTTGATGCGGGAGGGCAGGAATGAGCAGTTCTTC.

This clonotype has ten or more counts. The CDR3 sequence: CASSLVGGVATGELFF. Written as DNA, the CDR3 is TGTGCCAGCAGCTTAGTAGGAGGGGTCGCCACCGGGGAGCTGTTTTTT. V gene TRBV7-2 combines with J gene TRBJ2-2; maybe TRBD2 (6 bases). The CDR3 sequence is 16 residues long. Germline lookup yields CDR1 SGHTA and CDR2 FQGNSA. Trimming left V 1 base short and J 4 bases short, with 13 bases between.

The rearrangement joins TRBV5-1 to TRBJ2-7; a weak D match, TRBD2 (5 bases). V was pared by 8 bases and J by 2 bases, with 14 bases between. Germline V CDR1 and CDR2: SGHRS, YFSETQ. CDR3 length: 13 residues. CDR3 region: CASIGNLPYEQYF. The CDR3 bases are TGCGCCAGTATCGGGAACCTTCCCTACGAGCAGTACTTC.

There are a few counts of this clonotype. The chain recombines TRBV29-1 with TRBJ2-7; tentatively, D is TRBD2 (6 bases). Germline loops: CDR1 SQVTM, CDR2 ANQGSEA. The CDR3 runs to 10 residues. The CDR3 bases are TGCGCGTTGCGGGGCTACGAGCAGTACTTC. Amino acids: CALRGYEQYF.

This clonotype was observed many times. The V gene is TRBV6-5, the J gene TRBJ2-3; D is perhaps TRBD2 (6 bases). Trimming stripped 4 bases from V and 5 bases from J, with 10 bases between. CDR1 is MNHEY, CDR2 SVGAGI, per germline. The CDR3 consists of 13 residues. The CDR3 region is CASSSLGGDTQYF. DNA of the CDR3: TGTGCCAGCAGTTCGTTGGGAGGAGATACGCAGTATTTT.

This clonotype came up a few times. The V gene is TRBV9, the J gene TRBJ2-7; D is undetermined. This CDR3 has 15 amino acids. The V gene's germline CDR1 is SGDLS and CDR2 YYNGEE. V gave up 0 bases and J gave up 2 bases, with 12 bases separating them. The CDR3 loop is CASSVGLGTAYEQYF. For the CDR3, the DNA is TGTGCCAGCAGCGTAGGGCTGGGCACCGCCTACGAGCAGTACTTC.

In its sample, this clonotype was seen many times. This chain uses TRBV19 with TRBJ2-1, with 9 nucleotides matching TRBD2. Losses at the gene ends were 4 bases for V and 4 bases for J; bases not matched to a gene: 5. The CDR3 extends over 15 amino acids. CDR1 is LNHDA and CDR2 is SQIVND in the germline V gene (reference sequence). Written as DNA, the CDR3 is TGTGCCAGTAGTAGCGGGGGGGCTATTTACAATGAGCAGTTCTTC. This translates into CASSSGGAIYNEQFF. Full variable domain (outside the CDR3, taken from reference TRBV19 and TRBJ2-1): DGGITQSPKYLFRKEGQNVTLSCEQNLNHDAMYWYRQDPGQGLRLIYYSQIVNDFQKGDIAEGYSVSREKKESFPLTVTSAQKNPTAFYLCASSSGGAIYNEQFFGPGTRLTVL.

This clonotype was observed a handful of times. This chain links TRBV25-1 with TRBJ1-2; tentative D call: TRBD1 (5 bases). The CDR3 extends over 14 amino acids. Germline-derived CDR1 and CDR2 are MGHDK and SYGVNS. Trimming removed 5 bases at V and 2 bases at J, with 12 bases between. DNA of the CDR3: TGTGCCAGCAGTTCGAACCAGGGCAACTATGGCTACACCTTC. It encodes CASSSNQGNYGYTF.

This clonotype has at least ten counts. V gene TRBV6-5 combines with J gene TRBJ1-2; D is undetermined. Germline CDR1 and CDR2: MNHEY and SVGAGI. Deletions cut 2 bases from V and 2 bases from J, with 9 bases between. The CDR3 loop spans 14 amino acids. CDR3 bases: TGTGCCAGCAGTTACGTCGGGGAAAACTATGGCTACACCTTC. This encodes CASSYVGENYGYTF.

This clonotype was seen only once. With a much larger clone just one base away, this may be a read error. The chain has TRBV4-1 and TRBJ2-1, with D perhaps matching TRBD2 (5 bases). Germline V gives CDR1 MGHRA, CDR2 YSYEKL. The CDR3 length is 17 residues. V dropped 0 bases and J dropped 0 bases, with 12 bases sitting between them. The CDR3 DNA reads as TGCGCCAGCAGCCAAGAACTCGTCGGGGTCTCCTACAATGAGCAGTTCTTC. It yields the protein CASSQELVGVSYNEQFF.

This clonotype has just a few counts. The V and J genes are TRBV24-1 and TRBJ2-7; no clear D. The V gene's germline CDR1 is KGHDR and CDR2 SFDVKD. CDR3 length: 12 amino acids. Trimming removed 1 base from V and 6 bases from J, with 6 bases in between. CDR3 in amino acids: CATSDFGGEQYF. As DNA, the CDR3 is TGTGCCACCAGTGATTTTGGTGGCGAGCAGTACTTC.

As to this clonotype: Germline is not matched at one junction end, which may reflect a read error. The V and J genes are TRBV7-9 and TRBJ1-3; no clear D gene. Germline-derived CDR1 and CDR2 are SEHNR and FQNEAQ (reference sequence). The length of the CDR3 is 13 residues. CDR3 sequence (DNA): TGTGACAGCAGCCTCCCTCTCGGAAACACCATATATTTT. This encodes CDSSLPLGNTIYF.

This clonotype appeared a few times. The V gene is TRBV24-1, the J gene TRBJ1-2, with a possible D match to TRBD1 (5 bases). The CDR3 sequence is 15 residues long. Germline V gives CDR1 KGHDR, CDR2 SFDVKD. Trimming removed 3 bases from V and 4 bases from J, with 14 bases in between. CDR3 in amino acids: CATSDRDGQGYGYTF. The DNA of the CDR3 is TGTGCCACCAGTGATCGGGACGGGCAGGGCTATGGCTACACCTTC.

The chain couples TRBV19 to TRBJ2-7, with 7 bases aligning to TRBD1. Germline-derived CDR1 and CDR2 are LNHDA and SQIVND (reference sequence). J was trimmed by 3 bases and V by 4 bases; bases with no gene match: 12. This CDR3 region has 16 residues. The CDR3 bases are TGTGCCAGTAGTACGACAGGGACCCAATTTTACTACGAGCAGTACTTC. Amino acid sequence: CASSTTGTQFYYEQYF. Full variable domain (remainder filled in from reference TRBV19 and TRBJ2-7): DGGITQSPKYLFRKEGQNVTLSCEQNLNHDAMYWYRQDPGQGLRLIYYSQIVNDFQKGDIAEGYSVSREKKESFPLTVTSAQKNPTAFYLCASSTTGTQFYYEQYFGPGTRLTVT.